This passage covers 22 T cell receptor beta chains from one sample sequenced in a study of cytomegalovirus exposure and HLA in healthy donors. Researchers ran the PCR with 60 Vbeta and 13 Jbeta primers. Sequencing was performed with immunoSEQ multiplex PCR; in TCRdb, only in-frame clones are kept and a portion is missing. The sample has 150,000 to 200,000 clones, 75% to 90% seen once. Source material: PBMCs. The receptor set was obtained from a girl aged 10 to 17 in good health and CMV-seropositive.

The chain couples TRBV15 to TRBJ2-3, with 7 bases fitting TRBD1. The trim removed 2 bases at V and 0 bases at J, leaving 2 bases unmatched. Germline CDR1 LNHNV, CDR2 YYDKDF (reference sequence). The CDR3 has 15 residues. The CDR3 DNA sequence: TGTGCCACCAGCAGATCGACAGGGAGCACAGATACGCAGTATTTT. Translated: CATSRSTGSTDTQYF.

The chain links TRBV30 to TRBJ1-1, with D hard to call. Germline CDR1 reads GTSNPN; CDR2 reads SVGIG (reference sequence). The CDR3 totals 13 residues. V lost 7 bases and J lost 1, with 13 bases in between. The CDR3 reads CASYGRGNTEAFF. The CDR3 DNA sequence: TGTGCCTCCTACGGACGGGGGAACACTGAAGCTTTCTTT.

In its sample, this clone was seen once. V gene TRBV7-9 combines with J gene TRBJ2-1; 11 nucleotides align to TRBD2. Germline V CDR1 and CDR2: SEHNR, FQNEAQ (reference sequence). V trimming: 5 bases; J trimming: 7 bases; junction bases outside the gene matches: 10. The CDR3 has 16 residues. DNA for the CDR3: TGTGCCAGCAGCCCCCGGACTAGCGGGTTGGGGAATGAGCAGTTCTTC. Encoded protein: CASSPRTSGLGNEQFF.

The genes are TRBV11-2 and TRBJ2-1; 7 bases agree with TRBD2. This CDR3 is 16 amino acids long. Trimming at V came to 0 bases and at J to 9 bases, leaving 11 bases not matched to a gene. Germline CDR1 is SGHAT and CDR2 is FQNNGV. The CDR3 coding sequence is TGTGCCAGCAGCTTAGATGGGTACGGGAGGTGGGGTGAGCAGTTCTTC. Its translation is CASSLDGYGRWGEQFF.

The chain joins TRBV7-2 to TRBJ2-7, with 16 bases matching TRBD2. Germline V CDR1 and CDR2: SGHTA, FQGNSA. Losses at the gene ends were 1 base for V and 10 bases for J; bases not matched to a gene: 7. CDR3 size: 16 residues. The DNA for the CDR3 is TGTGCCAGCAGCTTAGATGGGACTAGCGGGAGGGCCTCCCAGTACTTC. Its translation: CASSLDGTSGRASQYF.

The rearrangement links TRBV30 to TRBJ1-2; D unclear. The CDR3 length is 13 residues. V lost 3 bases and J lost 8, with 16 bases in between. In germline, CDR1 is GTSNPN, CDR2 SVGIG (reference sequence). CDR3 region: CAWSPFATVGYTF. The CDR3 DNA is TGTGCCTGGAGCCCGTTCGCAACGGTGGGCTACACCTTC.

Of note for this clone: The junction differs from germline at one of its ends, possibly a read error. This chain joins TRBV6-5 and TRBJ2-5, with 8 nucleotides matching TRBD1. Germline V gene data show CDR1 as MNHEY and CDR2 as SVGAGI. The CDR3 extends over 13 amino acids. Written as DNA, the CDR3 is TGTGCCGGCAGTACAGGGGGAGGAGAGACCCAGTACTTC. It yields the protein CAGSTGGGETQYF.

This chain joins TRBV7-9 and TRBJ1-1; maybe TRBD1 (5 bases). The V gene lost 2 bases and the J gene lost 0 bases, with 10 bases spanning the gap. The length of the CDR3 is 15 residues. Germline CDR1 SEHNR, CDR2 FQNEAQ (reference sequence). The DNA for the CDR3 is TGTGCCAGCAGCTTACCGGGACTATTGAACACTGAAGCTTTCTTT. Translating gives CASSLPGLLNTEAFF.

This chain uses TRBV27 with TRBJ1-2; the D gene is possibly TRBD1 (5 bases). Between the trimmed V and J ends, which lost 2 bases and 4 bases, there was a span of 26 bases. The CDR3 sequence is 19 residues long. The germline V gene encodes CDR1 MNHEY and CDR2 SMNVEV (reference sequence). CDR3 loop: CASSLTATASSRLGYGYTF. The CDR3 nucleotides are TGTGCCAGCAGTTTAACTGCGACAGCCTCTTCGCGGCTTGGCTATGGCTACACCTTC.

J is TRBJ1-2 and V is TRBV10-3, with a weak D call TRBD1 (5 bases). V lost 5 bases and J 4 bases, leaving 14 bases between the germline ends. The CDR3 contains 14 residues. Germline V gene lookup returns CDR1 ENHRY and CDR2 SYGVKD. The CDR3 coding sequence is TGTGCCATCAGTTCCCTCGGGAGGGGCTATGGCTACACCTTC. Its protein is CAISSLGRGYGYTF.

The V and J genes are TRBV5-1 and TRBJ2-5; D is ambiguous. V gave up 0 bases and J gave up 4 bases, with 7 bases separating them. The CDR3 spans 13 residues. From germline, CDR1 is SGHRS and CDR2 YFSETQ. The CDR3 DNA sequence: TGCGCCAGCAGCTTGGATGCAGGAGAGACCCAGTACTTC. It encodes CASSLDAGETQYF. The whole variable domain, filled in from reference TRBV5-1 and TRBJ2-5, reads KAGVTQTPRYLIKTRGQQVTLSCSPISGHRSVSWYQQTPGQGLQFLFEYFSETQRNKGNFPGRFSGRQFSNSRSEMNVSTLELGDSALYLCASSLDAGETQYFGPGTRLLVL.

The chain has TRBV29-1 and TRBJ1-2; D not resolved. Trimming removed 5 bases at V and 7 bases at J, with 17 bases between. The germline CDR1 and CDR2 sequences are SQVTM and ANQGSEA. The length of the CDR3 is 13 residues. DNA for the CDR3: TGCAGCGTTCCACTCCCTTCTGACACTGGCTACACCTTC. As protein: CSVPLPSDTGYTF. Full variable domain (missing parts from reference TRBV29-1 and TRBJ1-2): SAVISQKPSRDICQRGTSLTIQCQVDSQVTMMFWYRQQPGQSLTLIATANQGSEATYESGFVIDKFPISRPNLTFSTLTVSNMSPEDSSIYLCSVPLPSDTGYTFGSGTRLTVV.

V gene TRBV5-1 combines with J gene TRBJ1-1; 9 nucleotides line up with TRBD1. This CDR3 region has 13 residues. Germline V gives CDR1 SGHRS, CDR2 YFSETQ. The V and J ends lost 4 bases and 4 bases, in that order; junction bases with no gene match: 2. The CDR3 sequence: CASSETGGTEAFF. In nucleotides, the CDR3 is TGCGCCAGCAGCGAGACAGGGGGCACTGAAGCTTTCTTT.

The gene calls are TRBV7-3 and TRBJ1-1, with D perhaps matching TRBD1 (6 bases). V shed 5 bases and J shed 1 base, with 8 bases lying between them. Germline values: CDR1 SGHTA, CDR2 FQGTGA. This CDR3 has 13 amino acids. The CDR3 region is CASSIQGNTEAFF. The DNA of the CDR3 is TGTGCCAGCAGCATACAGGGGAACACTGAAGCTTTCTTT. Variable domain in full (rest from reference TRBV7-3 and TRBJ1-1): GAGVSQTPSNKVTEKGKYVELRCDPISGHTALYWYRQSLGQGPEFLIYFQGTGAADDSGLPNDRFFAVRPEGSVSTLKIQRTERGDSAVYLCASSIQGNTEAFFGQGTRLTVV.

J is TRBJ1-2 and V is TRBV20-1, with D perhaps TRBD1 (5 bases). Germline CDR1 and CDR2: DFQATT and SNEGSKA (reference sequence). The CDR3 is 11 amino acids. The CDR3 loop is CGGPGERGYTF. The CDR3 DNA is TGCGGCGGTCCGGGGGAGAGGGGCTACACCTTC.

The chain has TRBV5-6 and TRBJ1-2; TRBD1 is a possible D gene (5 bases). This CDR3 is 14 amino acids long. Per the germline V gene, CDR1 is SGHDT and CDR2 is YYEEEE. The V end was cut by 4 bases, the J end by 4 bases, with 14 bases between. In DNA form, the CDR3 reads TGTGCCAGCAGCGCGGCAGGGCTGGCCTATGGCTACACCTTC. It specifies CASSAAGLAYGYTF.

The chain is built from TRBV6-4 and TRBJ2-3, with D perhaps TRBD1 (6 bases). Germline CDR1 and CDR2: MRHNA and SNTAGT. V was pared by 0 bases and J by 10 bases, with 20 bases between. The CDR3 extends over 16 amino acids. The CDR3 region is CASSDSVQGGIGAQYF. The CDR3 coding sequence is TGTGCCAGCAGTGACTCGGTACAGGGTGGAATAGGTGCGCAGTATTTT.

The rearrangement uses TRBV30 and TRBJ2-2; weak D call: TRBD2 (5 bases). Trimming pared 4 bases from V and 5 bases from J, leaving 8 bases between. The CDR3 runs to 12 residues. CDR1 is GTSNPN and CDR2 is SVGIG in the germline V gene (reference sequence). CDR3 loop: CAWNRGTGELFF. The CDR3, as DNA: TGTGCCTGGAACCGGGGAACCGGGGAGCTGTTTTTT.

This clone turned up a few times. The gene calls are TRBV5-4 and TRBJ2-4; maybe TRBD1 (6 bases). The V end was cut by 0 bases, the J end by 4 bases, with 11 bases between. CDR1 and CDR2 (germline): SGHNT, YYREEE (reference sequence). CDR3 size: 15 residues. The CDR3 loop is CASSLDGRGKNIQYF. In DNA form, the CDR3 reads TGTGCCAGCAGCTTGGACGGCAGGGGTAAAAACATTCAGTACTTC.

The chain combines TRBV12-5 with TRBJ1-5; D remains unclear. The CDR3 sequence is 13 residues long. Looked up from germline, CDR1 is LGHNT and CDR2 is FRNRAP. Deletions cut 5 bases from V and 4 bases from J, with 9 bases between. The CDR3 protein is CASGPHNNQPQHF. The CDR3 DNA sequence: TGTGCTAGTGGTCCCCACAATAATCAGCCCCAGCATTTT.

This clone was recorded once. The CDR3 DNA sequence: TGTGCCAGCAGCTTGTCCCGGGACAGGGTTGCCTACACCTTC. It translates to CASSLSRDRVAYTF. This chain uses TRBV5-4 with TRBJ1-2; TRBD1 agrees at 9 bases. This CDR3 spans 14 amino acids. Trimming at V came to 1 base and at J to 10 bases, leaving 8 bases not matched to a gene. Germline V gene data show CDR1 as SGHNT and CDR2 as YYREEE (reference sequence).

CDR3 sequence: CASRAGGPDTQYF. The CDR3 bases are TGTGCCAGCAGAGCGGGAGGCCCAGATACGCAGTATTTT. The chain is built from TRBV6-1 and TRBJ2-3, with 9 bases that match TRBD2. There are 13 residues in the CDR3. Germline V gene data show CDR1 as MNHNS and CDR2 as SASEGT. V lost 6 bases to trimming and J lost 4 bases; unmatched junction nucleotides: 2.